Described below is a single TCR beta chain sequence and its context. Its antigen is still unknown. Germline lookup yields CDR1 SGHTA and CDR2 FQGNSA. This CDR3 has 14 amino acids. Trimming left V 5 bases short and J 4 bases short, with 12 bases between. Lesional scalp punch biopsies and peripheral blood came from alopecia areata patients. The authors extracted RNA and reverse transcribed it into cDNA as the sequencing template. Method: immunoSEQ multiplex PCR; TCRdb's copy keeps in-frame clones and lacks some. The data contain 140,000 to 150,000 clones, roughly 53% of them seen just once; the ten biggest clones take up 6.4%. The data originate from a study of CD8+ T cells in alopecia areata. Study details: Among treated patients, oral tofacitinib was administered at 5 to 10 mg twice daily. Findings and limits, study-wide: Compared with normal scalp, lesional scalp had higher clonality and more expanded CD8+ clones.

The sequence derives from a human donor with alopecia areata. The V call is TRBV7-2, the J call TRBJ1-5; tentative D call: TRBD1 (6 bases). Sequences were derived from CD4+ T cells sorted from blood, sampled at week 0. The CDR3 DNA reads TGTGCCAGCAGCCCCGGGGGGACAAATCAGCCCCAGCATTTT. This encodes CASSPGGTNQPQHF.